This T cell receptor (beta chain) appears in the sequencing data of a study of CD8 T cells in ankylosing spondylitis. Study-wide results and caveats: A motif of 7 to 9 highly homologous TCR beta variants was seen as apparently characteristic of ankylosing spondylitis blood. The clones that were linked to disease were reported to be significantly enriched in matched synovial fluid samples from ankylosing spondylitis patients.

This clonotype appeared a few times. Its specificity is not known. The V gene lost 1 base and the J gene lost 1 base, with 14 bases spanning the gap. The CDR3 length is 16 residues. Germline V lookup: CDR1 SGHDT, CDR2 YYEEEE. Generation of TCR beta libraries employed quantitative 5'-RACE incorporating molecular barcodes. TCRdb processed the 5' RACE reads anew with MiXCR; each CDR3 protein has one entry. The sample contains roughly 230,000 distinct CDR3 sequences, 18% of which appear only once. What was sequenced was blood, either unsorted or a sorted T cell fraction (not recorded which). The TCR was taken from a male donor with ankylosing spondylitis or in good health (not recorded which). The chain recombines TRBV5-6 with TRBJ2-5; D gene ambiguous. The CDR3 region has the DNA TGTGCCAGCAGCTTGTGGGTGGGAAGTCCCCAAGAGACCCAGTACTTC. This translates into CASSLWVGSPQETQYF.